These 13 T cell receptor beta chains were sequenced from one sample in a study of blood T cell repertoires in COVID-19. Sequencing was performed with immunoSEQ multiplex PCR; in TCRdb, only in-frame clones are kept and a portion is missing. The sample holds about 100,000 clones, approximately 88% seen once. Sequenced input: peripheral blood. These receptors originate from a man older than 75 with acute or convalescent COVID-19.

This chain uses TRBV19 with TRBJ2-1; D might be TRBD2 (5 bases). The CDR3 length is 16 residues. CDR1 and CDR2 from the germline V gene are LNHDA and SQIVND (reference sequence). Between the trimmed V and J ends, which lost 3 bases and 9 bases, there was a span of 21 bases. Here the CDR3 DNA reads TGTGCCAGTAGTATTCGGTTGGCACGAGAAGAGGGTGAGCAGTTCTTC. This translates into CASSIRLAREEGEQFF.

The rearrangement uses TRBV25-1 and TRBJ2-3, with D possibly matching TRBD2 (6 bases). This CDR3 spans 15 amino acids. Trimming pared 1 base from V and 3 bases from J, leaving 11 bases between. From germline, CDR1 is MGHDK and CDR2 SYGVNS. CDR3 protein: CASSESWRGTDTQYF. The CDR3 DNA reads TGTGCCAGCAGTGAATCATGGCGGGGAACAGATACGCAGTATTTT.

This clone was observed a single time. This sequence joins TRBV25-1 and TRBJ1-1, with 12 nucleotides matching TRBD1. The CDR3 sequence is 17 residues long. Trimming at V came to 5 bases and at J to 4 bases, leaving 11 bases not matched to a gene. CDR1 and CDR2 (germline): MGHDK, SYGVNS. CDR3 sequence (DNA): TGTGCCAGCAGTCCAACCGGGACAGGGGGCGCGGGCACTGAAGCTTTCTTT. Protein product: CASSPTGTGGAGTEAFF.

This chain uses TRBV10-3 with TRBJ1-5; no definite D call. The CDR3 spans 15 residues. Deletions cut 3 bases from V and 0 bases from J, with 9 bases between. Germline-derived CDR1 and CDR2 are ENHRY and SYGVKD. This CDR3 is CAISDTAYSNQPQHF. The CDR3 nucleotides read TGTGCCATCAGTGATACAGCATATAGCAATCAGCCCCAGCATTTT.

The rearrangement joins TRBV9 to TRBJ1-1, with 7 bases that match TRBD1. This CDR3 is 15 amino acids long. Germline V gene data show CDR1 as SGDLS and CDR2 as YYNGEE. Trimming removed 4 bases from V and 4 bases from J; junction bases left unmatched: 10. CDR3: CASSPEQGLGTEAFF. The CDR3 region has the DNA TGTGCCAGCAGCCCGGAACAGGGGTTGGGCACTGAAGCTTTCTTT.

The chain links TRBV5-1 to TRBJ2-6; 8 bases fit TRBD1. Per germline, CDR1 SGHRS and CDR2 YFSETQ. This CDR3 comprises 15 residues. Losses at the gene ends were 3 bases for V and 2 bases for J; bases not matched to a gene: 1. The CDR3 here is CASSSTGAGANVLTF. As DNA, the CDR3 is TGCGCCAGCAGCTCGACAGGGGCTGGGGCCAACGTCCTGACTTTC.

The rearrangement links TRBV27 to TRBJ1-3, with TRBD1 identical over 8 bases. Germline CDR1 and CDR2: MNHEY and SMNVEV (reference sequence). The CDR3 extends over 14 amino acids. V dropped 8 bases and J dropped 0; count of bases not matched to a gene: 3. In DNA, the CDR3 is TGTGCCAGCGCAGGGGGCGTCTCTGGAAACACCATATATTTT. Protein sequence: CASAGGVSGNTIYF.

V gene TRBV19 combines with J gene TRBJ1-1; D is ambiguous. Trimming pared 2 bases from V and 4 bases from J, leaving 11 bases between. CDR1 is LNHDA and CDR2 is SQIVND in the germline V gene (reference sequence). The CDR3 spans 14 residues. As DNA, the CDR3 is TGTGCCAGTAGTATAAACCAGCGGGGCACTGAAGCTTTCTTT. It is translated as CASSINQRGTEAFF.

The CDR3 sequence: CASSVLVAGGPDSRNEQFF. The DNA for the CDR3 is TGTGCCAGCAGCGTGCTCGTAGCGGGAGGGCCGGATAGTAGAAATGAGCAGTTCTTC. This chain joins TRBV9 and TRBJ2-1; 11 bases fit TRBD2. After removal of 2 bases from V and 7 bases from J, the junction contained 17 bases not matched to a gene. In germline, CDR1 is SGDLS, CDR2 YYNGEE. The CDR3 loop spans 19 amino acids.

CDR3 bases: TGTGCCAGCAGCTTAGGACAGGGCCTTCGGCAGCCCCAGCATTTT. Protein sequence: CASSLGQGLRQPQHF. The chain recombines TRBV11-2 with TRBJ1-5, with 7 bases identical to TRBD1. The CDR3 contains 15 residues. Losses at the gene ends were 1 base for V and 7 bases for J; bases not matched to a gene: 7. Germline V gene data show CDR1 as SGHAT and CDR2 as FQNNGV. Full variable domain (missing parts from reference TRBV11-2 and TRBJ1-5): EAGVAQSPRYKIIEKRQSVAFWCNPISGHATLYWYQQILGQGPKLLIQFQNNGVVDDSQLPKDRFSAERLKGVDSTLKIQPAKLEDSAVYLCASSLGQGLRQPQHFGDGTRLSIL.

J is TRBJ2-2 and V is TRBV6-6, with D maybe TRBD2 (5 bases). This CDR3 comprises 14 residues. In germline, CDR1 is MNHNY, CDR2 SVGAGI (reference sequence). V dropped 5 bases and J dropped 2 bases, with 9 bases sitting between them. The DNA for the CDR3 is TGTGCCAGCAGTCTCCGGGATAACACCGGGGAGCTGTTTTTT. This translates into CASSLRDNTGELFF.

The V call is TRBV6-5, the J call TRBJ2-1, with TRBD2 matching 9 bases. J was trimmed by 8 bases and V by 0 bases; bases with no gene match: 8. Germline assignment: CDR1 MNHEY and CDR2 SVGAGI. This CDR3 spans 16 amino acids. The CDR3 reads CASSYSGSGRGDEQFF. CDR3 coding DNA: TGTGCCAGCAGTTACTCTGGTAGCGGGAGAGGAGATGAGCAGTTCTTC.

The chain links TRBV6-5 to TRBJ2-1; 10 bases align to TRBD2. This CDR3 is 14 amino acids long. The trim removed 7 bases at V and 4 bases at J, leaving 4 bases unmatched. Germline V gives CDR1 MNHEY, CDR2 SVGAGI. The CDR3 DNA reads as TGTGCCAGCACGACTAGCGGGCAGTACAATGAGCAGTTCTTC. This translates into CASTTSGQYNEQFF.